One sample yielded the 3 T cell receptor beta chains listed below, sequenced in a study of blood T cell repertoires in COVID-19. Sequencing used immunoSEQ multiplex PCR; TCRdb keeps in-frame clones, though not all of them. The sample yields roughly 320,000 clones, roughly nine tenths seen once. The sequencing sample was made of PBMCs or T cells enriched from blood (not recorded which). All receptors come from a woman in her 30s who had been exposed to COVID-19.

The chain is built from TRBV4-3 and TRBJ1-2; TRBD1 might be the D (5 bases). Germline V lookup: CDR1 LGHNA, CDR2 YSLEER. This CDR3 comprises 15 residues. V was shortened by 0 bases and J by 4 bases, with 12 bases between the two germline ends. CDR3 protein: CASSQDPGPVYGYTF. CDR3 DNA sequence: TGCGCCAGCAGCCAAGATCCAGGGCCCGTCTATGGCTACACCTTC.

The CDR3 is CASSISGGSYTDTQYF. CDR3 nucleotides: TGTGCCAGTAGTATATCTGGCGGGAGTTACACAGATACGCAGTATTTT. This rearrangement joins TRBV19 to TRBJ2-3; 7 nucleotides line up with TRBD2. The CDR3 spans 16 residues. CDR1 is LNHDA, CDR2 SQIVND, per germline (reference sequence). J was trimmed by 2 bases and V by 2 bases; bases with no gene match: 7. The whole variable domain, remainder taken from reference TRBV19 and TRBJ2-3, is DGGITQSPKYLFRKEGQNVTLSCEQNLNHDAMYWYRQDPGQGLRLIYYSQIVNDFQKGDIAEGYSVSREKKESFPLTVTSAQKNPTAFYLCASSISGGSYTDTQYFGPGTRLTVL.

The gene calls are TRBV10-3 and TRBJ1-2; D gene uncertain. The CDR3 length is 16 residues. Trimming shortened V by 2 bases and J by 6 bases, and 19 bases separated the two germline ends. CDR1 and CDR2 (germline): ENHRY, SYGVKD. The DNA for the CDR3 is TGTGCCATCAGTGAGCCGAGCGGTAGGACGGCGGATGGCTACACCTTC. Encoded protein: CAISEPSGRTADGYTF.